The TCR beta chain under discussion was sequenced for a study of blood T cell repertoires in COVID-19. Study-level information: Samples taken during acute and convalescent COVID-19 were collected in the United States, Italy and Spain. T cells, B-cell-depleted T cells, or PBMCs supplied cDNA or gDNA.

In the original workflow: Estimates of nucleated cell counts were drawn from the amplification of reference gene primers. Clones were read by immunoSEQ multiplex PCR, and TCRdb kept only the in-frame ones, dropping some. That table gives V, J and clone size, and the DNA gave D and trimming. The sample consists of more than 85,000 clones, around 80% of them appearing once. This clone was observed a single time. Losses at the gene ends were 5 bases for V and 5 bases for J; bases not matched to a gene: 8. CDR1 and CDR2 from the germline V gene are LGHDT and YNNKEL (reference sequence). The CDR3 loop spans 16 amino acids.

Material: peripheral blood. This sequence was found in a woman at least 80 years old with active or convalescent COVID-19. The chain combines TRBV3-1 (or the pseudogene TRBV3-2) with TRBJ2-1, with TRBD2 identical over 11 bases. CDR3 region: CASSGIAGGYHNEQFF. In DNA, the CDR3 is TGTGCCAGCAGCGGAATAGCGGGAGGGTACCACAATGAGCAGTTCTTC.